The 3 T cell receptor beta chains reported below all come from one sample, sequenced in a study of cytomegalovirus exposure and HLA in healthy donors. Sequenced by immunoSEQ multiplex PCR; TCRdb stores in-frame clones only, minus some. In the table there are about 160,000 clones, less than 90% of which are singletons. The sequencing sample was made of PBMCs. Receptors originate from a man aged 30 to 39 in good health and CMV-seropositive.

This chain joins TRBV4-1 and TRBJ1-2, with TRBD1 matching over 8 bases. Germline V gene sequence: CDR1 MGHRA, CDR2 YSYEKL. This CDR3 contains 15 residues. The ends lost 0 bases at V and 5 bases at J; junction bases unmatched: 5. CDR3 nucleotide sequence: TGCGCCAGCAGCCAAGAGAGGACAGGGCAATATGGCTACACCTTC. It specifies CASSQERTGQYGYTF.

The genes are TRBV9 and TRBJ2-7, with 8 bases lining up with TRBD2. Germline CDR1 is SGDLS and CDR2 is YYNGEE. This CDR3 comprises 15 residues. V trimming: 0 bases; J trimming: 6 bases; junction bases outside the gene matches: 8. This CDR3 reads CASSVGAGGLREQYF. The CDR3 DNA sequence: TGTGCCAGCAGCGTAGGGGCGGGAGGTCTGCGCGAGCAGTACTTC.

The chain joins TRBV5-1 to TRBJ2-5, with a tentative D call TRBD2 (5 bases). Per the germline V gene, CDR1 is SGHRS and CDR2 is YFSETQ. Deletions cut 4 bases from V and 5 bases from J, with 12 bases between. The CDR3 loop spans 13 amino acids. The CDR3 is CASSIGLLETQYF. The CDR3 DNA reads TGCGCCAGCAGCATCGGACTGCTGGAGACCCAGTACTTC. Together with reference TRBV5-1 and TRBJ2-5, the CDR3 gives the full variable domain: KAGVTQTPRYLIKTRGQQVTLSCSPISGHRSVSWYQQTPGQGLQFLFEYFSETQRNKGNFPGRFSGRQFSNSRSEMNVSTLELGDSALYLCASSIGLLETQYFGPGTRLLVL.